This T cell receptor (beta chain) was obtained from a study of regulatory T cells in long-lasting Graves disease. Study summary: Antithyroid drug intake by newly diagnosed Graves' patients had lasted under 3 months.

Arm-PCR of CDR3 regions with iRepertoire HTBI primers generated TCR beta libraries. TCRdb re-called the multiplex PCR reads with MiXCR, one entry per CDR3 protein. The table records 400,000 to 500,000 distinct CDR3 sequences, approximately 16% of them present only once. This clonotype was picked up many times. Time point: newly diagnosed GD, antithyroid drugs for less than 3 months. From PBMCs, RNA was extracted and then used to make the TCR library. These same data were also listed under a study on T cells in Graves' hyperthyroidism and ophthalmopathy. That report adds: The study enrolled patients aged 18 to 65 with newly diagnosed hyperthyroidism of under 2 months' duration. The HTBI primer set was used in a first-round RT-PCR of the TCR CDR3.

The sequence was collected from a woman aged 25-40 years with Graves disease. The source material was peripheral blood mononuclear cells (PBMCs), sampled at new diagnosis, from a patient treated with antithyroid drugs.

CDR3 region: CAISTGPLFDTQYF. As DNA, the CDR3 is TGTGCCATCAGCACTGGACCGCTCTTCGATACGCAGTATTTT. This chain connects TRBV10-3 to TRBJ2-3; unclear D gene. V was pared by 6 bases and J by 6 bases, with 16 bases between. The CDR3 runs to 14 residues. Germline CDR1 and CDR2: ENHRY and SYGVKD.